A selection of T cell receptor beta chains follows, all from one sample in a study of spatial heterogeneity in lung cancer. TCRdb re-called the 5' RACE reads with MiXCR, one entry per CDR3 protein. The data contain 20,000 or so distinct CDR3 sequences, 9% to 10% of them singletons. The sequencing here drew on PBMCs, taken at follow-up. The receptor source for this set is a female donor with early-stage non-small cell lung cancer. Both conserved end residues are part of each CDR3. Each record gives: D gene, V gene, CDR3 length, clone size, J gene, CDR3 protein, CDR3 DNA. D genes are given only for firm matches. Clone size appears in some rows only: once, few, many, or a class for an expanded clone.

D: .
V: TRBV28
length: 14
size: many
J: TRBJ1-5
CDR3: CASSPDSSNQPQHF
DNA: TGTGCCAGCAGTCCTGACAGTAGCAATCAGCCCCAGCATTTT

D: .
V: TRBV28
length: 16
size: many
J: TRBJ2-2
CDR3: CASSLYGLVNTGELFF
DNA: TGTGCCAGCAGTTTGTACGGACTGGTGAACACCGGGGAGCTGTTTTTT

D: .
V: TRBV20-1
length: 14
size: many
J: TRBJ1-4
CDR3: CSARDRRSNEKLFF
DNA: TGCAGTGCTAGAGATCGACGGAGTAATGAAAAACTGTTTTTT

D: .
V: TRBV5-1
length: 16
size: few
J: TRBJ2-7
CDR3: CASSHGRGIGSYEQYF
DNA: TGCGCCAGCAGCCACGGTAGGGGAATTGGATCCTACGAGCAGTACTTC

D: TRBD1
V: TRBV27
length: 15
size: many
J: TRBJ1-1
CDR3: CASSPYTGGSTEAFF
DNA: TGTGCCAGCAGTCCGTATACAGGGGGGAGCACTGAAGCTTTCTTT

D: TRBD2
V: TRBV4-2
length: 20
size: .
J: TRBJ2-6
CDR3: CASSQDPTSGGHTGANVLTF
DNA: TGTGCCAGCAGCCAAGACCCGACTAGCGGGGGACATACTGGGGCCAACGTCCTGACTTTC

D: .
V: TRBV29-1
length: 14
size: few
J: TRBJ2-6
CDR3: CSVETGTGANVLTF
DNA: TGCAGCGTAGAAACAGGGACTGGGGCCAACGTCCTGACTTTC

D: .
V: TRBV28
length: 16
size: many
J: TRBJ2-3
CDR3: CASTHEGRDFTDTQYF
DNA: TGTGCCAGCACACACGAAGGCCGGGACTTCACAGATACGCAGTATTTT

D: .
V: TRBV18
length: 15
size: many
J: TRBJ2-7
CDR3: CASSPARDPKGEQYF
DNA: TGTGCCAGCTCACCAGCCCGGGATCCCAAAGGGGAGCAGTACTTC

D: TRBD1
V: TRBV7-6
length: 15
size: many
J: TRBJ2-1
CDR3: CASSPGQGSYNEQFF
DNA: TGTGCCAGCAGCCCGGGACAGGGGTCCTACAATGAGCAGTTCTTC

D: .
V: TRBV4-3
length: 13
size: .
J: TRBJ2-7
CDR3: CASSLDTSYEQYF
DNA: TGCGCCAGCAGCCTGGACACGTCCTACGAGCAGTACTTC

D: .
V: TRBV12-5
length: 17
size: .
J: TRBJ1-2
CDR3: CASGLEYTRTEPKGYTF
DNA: TGTGCTAGTGGTTTGGAGTATACAAGGACGGAGCCGAAGGGCTACACCTTC

D: .
V: TRBV28
length: 12
size: many
J: TRBJ2-1
CDR3: CASSLGRNEQFF
DNA: TGTGCCAGCAGTTTAGGTCGCAATGAGCAGTTCTTC

D: .
V: TRBV2
length: 12
size: many
J: TRBJ2-7
CDR3: CASRGGPLEQYF
DNA: TGTGCCAGCAGAGGAGGACCACTGGAGCAGTACTTC

D: .
V: TRBV28
length: 13
size: few
J: TRBJ2-7
CDR3: CASTKASSYEQYF
DNA: TGTGCCAGCACCAAGGCGAGCTCCTACGAGCAGTACTTC

D: TRBD1
V: TRBV24-1
length: 16
size: .
J: TRBJ2-2
CDR3: CATSDLVTGGTGELFF
DNA: TGTGCCACCAGTGATTTGGTTACAGGGGGAACCGGGGAGCTGTTTTTT

D: TRBD1
V: TRBV7-3
length: 15
size: few
J: TRBJ2-1
CDR3: CASNLEGATYNEQFF
DNA: TGTGCCAGCAACTTAGAGGGGGCCACCTACAATGAGCAGTTCTTC

D: .
V: TRBV3-1
length: 15
size: .
J: TRBJ1-2
CDR3: CASSQASGSSGGYTF
DNA: TGTGCCAGCAGCCAAGCTTCAGGGTCATCAGGCGGCTACACCTTC

D: .
V: TRBV3-1
length: 14
size: many
J: TRBJ1-5
CDR3: CASSQGQGLRAQHF
DNA: TGTGCCAGCAGCCAAGGGCAGGGACTCCGAGCCCAGCATTTT

D: .
V: TRBV5-1
length: 14
size: many
J: TRBJ2-2
CDR3: CASSLAAPTGELFF
DNA: TGCGCCAGCAGCTTGGCGGCACCCACCGGGGAGCTGTTTTTT

D: .
V: TRBV21-1
length: 12
size: many
J: TRBJ1-2
CDR3: CASSVGAGGYTF
DNA: TGTGCCAGCAGCGTGGGGGCAGGCGGCTACACCTTC

D: .
V: TRBV27
length: 16
size: many
J: TRBJ1-2
CDR3: CASKRSSGLYYYGYTF
DNA: TGTGCCAGCAAGCGGTCCTCAGGGCTTTACTACTATGGCTACACCTTC

D: TRBD1
V: TRBV19
length: 15
size: many
J: TRBJ1-1
CDR3: CASRSGQGRNTEAFF
DNA: TGTGCCAGTAGATCCGGACAGGGGAGGAACACTGAAGCTTTCTTT

D: .
V: TRBV7-9
length: 15
size: many
J: TRBJ1-4
CDR3: CASSSSLGAVEKLFF
DNA: TGTGCCAGCAGCTCCTCCCTAGGGGCAGTTGAAAAACTGTTTTTT

D: .
V: TRBV7-3
length: 14
size: many
J: TRBJ2-1
CDR3: CASSLTVASGEQFF
DNA: TGTGCCAGCAGCTTAACCGTTGCAAGCGGAGAGCAGTTCTTC

D: .
V: TRBV24-1
length: 16
size: many
J: TRBJ2-4
CDR3: CATSDSRSVVKNIQYF
DNA: TGTGCCACCAGTGATAGCCGATCGGTAGTCAAAAACATTCAGTACTTC

D: TRBD1
V: TRBV7-2
length: 15
size: many
J: TRBJ1-6
CDR3: CASSLRQGARSPLHF
DNA: TGTGCCAGCAGCTTAAGACAGGGGGCGCGTTCACCCCTCCACTTT

D: TRBD1
V: TRBV12-3/TRBV12-4
length: 15
size: many
J: TRBJ1-1
CDR3: CASSLQGARNTEAFF
DNA: TGTGCCAGCAGTCTTCAGGGGGCGAGAAACACTGAAGCTTTCTTT

D: TRBD1
V: TRBV2
length: 15
size: many
J: TRBJ2-3
CDR3: CASRGQGLSTDTQYF
DNA: TGTGCCAGCAGGGGACAGGGGCTTAGCACAGATACGCAGTATTTT

D: TRBD1
V: TRBV19
length: 12
size: few
J: TRBJ2-7
CDR3: CASGQGPYEQYF
DNA: TGTGCCAGCGGACAGGGCCCCTACGAGCAGTACTTC

D: .
V: TRBV19
length: 15
size: .
J: TRBJ2-1
CDR3: CASRNGRTLRDEQFF
DNA: TGTGCCAGTAGGAACGGCCGGACACTCCGGGATGAGCAGTTCTTC

D: TRBD2
V: TRBV15
length: 13
size: many
J: TRBJ2-7
CDR3: CATSTGTRGEQYF
DNA: TGTGCCACCAGCACCGGGACTAGGGGAGAGCAGTACTTC

D: .
V: TRBV10-2
length: 15
size: many
J: TRBJ2-3
CDR3: CASSELGVSTDTQYF
DNA: TGCGCCAGCAGTGAATTGGGGGTCTCCACAGATACGCAGTATTTT

D: .
V: TRBV7-2
length: 15
size: .
J: TRBJ2-3
CDR3: CASTLGARNTDTQYF
DNA: TGTGCCAGCACCTTGGGAGCAAGAAACACAGATACGCAGTATTTT

D: .
V: TRBV10-3
length: 13
size: many
J: TRBJ2-1
CDR3: CAISGLVANEQFF
DNA: TGTGCCATCAGTGGACTAGTAGCCAATGAGCAGTTCTTC

D: .
V: TRBV11-2
length: 14
size: .
J: TRBJ1-6
CDR3: CASSPGLYNSPLHF
DNA: TGTGCCAGCAGCCCCGGGCTATATAATTCACCCCTCCACTTT

D: TRBD1
V: TRBV3-1
length: 19
size: many
J: TRBJ2-6
CDR3: CASSQSLQGVSSGANVLTF
DNA: TGTGCCAGCAGCCAGTCCTTACAGGGGGTTAGCTCTGGGGCCAACGTCCTGACTTTC

D: .
V: TRBV20-1
length: 15
size: few
J: TRBJ2-7
CDR3: CSANYLGNPNYEQYF
DNA: TGCAGTGCTAATTACCTTGGAAACCCTAACTACGAGCAGTACTTC

D: TRBD2
V: TRBV10-3
length: 12
size: many
J: TRBJ2-3
CDR3: CAVSGRIDTQYF
DNA: TGTGCCGTTAGCGGGAGGATAGATACGCAGTATTTT

D: TRBD1
V: TRBV18
length: 15
size: many
J: TRBJ1-2
CDR3: CASSTDRDVNYGYTF
DNA: TGTGCCAGCTCAACGGACAGGGATGTCAACTATGGCTACACCTTC

D: TRBD2
V: TRBV2
length: 14
size: many
J: TRBJ2-3
CDR3: CASSGLAGGDTQYF
DNA: TGTGCCAGCTCCGGACTAGCGGGCGGGGATACGCAGTATTTT

D: .
V: TRBV6-5
length: 15
size: many
J: TRBJ2-6
CDR3: CASSLSYSGANVLTF
DNA: TGTGCCAGCAGCCTTAGTTACTCTGGGGCCAACGTCCTGACTTTC

D: .
V: TRBV29-1
length: 13
size: many
J: TRBJ2-3
CDR3: CSVDPAGADTQYF
DNA: TGCAGCGTTGACCCAGCTGGGGCAGATACGCAGTATTTT

D: TRBD2
V: TRBV3-1
length: 18
size: many
J: TRBJ2-1
CDR3: CASNYDRRKAGPDNEQFF
DNA: TGTGCCAGCAACTATGACCGACGAAAAGCGGGACCTGACAATGAGCAGTTCTTC

D: .
V: TRBV6-5
length: 14
size: few
J: TRBJ1-1
CDR3: CASSYVQANTEAFF
DNA: TGTGCCAGCAGTTACGTACAGGCTAACACTGAAGCTTTCTTT

D: .
V: TRBV6-6
length: 14
size: .
J: TRBJ1-5
CDR3: CASSPLGGNQPQHF
DNA: TGTGCCAGCAGTCCACTTGGGGGCAATCAGCCCCAGCATTTT

D: .
V: TRBV19
length: 13
size: many
J: TRBJ2-5
CDR3: CASSIDWGETQYF
DNA: TGTGCCAGTAGTATAGATTGGGGCGAGACCCAGTACTTC

D: .
V: TRBV19
length: 12
size: .
J: TRBJ2-5
CDR3: CASSGSSGTQYF
DNA: TGTGCCAGTTCCGGATCCTCGGGGACCCAGTACTTC

D: .
V: TRBV18
length: 13
size: many
J: TRBJ2-2
CDR3: CASSPGNTGELFF
DNA: TGTGCCAGCTCACCAGGGAACACCGGGGAGCTGTTTTTT

D: TRBD2
V: TRBV7-6
length: 16
size: many
J: TRBJ2-2
CDR3: CASSRLAGGSTGELFF
DNA: TGTGCCAGCAGCCGACTAGCGGGGGGTTCCACCGGGGAGCTGTTTTTT

D: .
V: TRBV24-1
length: 14
size: many
J: TRBJ2-5
CDR3: CATSDSRRAVTQYF
DNA: TGTGCCACCAGTGATTCGCGAAGGGCTGTGACCCAGTACTTC

D: .
V: TRBV6-6
length: 14
size: many
J: TRBJ1-5
CDR3: CASSYSTSGQPQHF
DNA: TGTGCCAGCAGTTACTCGACGAGCGGTCAGCCCCAGCATTTT

D: .
V: TRBV29-1
length: 14
size: many
J: TRBJ2-5
CDR3: CSVVWAGKQETQYF
DNA: TGCAGCGTTGTTTGGGCAGGGAAGCAAGAGACCCAGTACTTC

D: TRBD1
V: TRBV28
length: 13
size: .
J: TRBJ1-4
CDR3: CASRSSRQGKLFF
DNA: TGTGCCAGCAGATCGAGCCGACAGGGGAAACTGTTTTTT

D: .
V: TRBV10-3
length: 13
size: many
J: TRBJ1-2
CDR3: CAISEVVPYGYTF
DNA: TGTGCCATCAGTGAGGTTGTCCCCTATGGCTACACCTTC

D: .
V: TRBV6-1
length: 15
size: many
J: TRBJ1-1
CDR3: CASIKAQIKTTEAFF
DNA: TGTGCCAGCATCAAGGCCCAGATAAAAACAACTGAAGCTTTCTTT

D: .
V: TRBV2
length: 13
size: few
J: TRBJ2-5
CDR3: CASSGDYQETQYF
DNA: TGTGCCAGCAGTGGGGACTACCAAGAGACCCAGTACTTC

D: TRBD1
V: TRBV20-1
length: 13
size: many
J: TRBJ1-2
CDR3: CSASLAGGFGYTF
DNA: TGCAGTGCTAGCCTGGCAGGGGGTTTTGGCTACACCTTC